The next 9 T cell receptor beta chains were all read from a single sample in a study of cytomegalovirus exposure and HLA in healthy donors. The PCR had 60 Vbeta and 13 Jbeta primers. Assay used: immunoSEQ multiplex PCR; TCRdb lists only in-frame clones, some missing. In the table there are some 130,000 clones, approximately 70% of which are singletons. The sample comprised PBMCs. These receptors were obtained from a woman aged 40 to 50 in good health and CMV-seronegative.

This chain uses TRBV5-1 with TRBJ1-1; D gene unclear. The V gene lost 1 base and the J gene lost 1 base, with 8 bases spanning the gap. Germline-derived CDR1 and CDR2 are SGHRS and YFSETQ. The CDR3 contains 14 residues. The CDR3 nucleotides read TGCGCCAGCAGCTTGACATGGTCGAACACTGAAGCTTTCTTT. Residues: CASSLTWSNTEAFF.

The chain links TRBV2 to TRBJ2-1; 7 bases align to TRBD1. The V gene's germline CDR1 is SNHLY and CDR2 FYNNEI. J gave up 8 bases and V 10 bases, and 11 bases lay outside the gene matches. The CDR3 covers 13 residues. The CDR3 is CANSPDRSDEQFF. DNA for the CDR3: TGTGCCAACTCTCCGGACAGGTCTGATGAGCAGTTCTTC.

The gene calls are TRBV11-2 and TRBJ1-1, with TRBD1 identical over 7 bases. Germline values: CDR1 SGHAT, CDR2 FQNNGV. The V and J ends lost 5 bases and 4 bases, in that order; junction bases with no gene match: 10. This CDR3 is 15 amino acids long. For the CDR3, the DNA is TGTGCCAGCAGCCAGAGGACAGGCCGGAGCACTGAAGCTTTCTTT. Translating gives CASSQRTGRSTEAFF.

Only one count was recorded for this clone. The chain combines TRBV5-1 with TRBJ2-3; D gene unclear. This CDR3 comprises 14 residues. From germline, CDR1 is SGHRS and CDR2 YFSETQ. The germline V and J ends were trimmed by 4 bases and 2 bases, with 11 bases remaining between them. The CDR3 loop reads CASSALELTDTQYF. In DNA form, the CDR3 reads TGCGCCAGCAGCGCTTTAGAGCTCACAGATACGCAGTATTTT.

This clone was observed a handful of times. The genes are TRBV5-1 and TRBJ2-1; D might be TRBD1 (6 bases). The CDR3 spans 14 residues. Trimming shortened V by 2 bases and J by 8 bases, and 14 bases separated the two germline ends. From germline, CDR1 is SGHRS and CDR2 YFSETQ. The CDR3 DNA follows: TGCGCCAGCAGCTTAGGGCAGGGGCCAGATGAGCAGTTCTTC. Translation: CASSLGQGPDEQFF.

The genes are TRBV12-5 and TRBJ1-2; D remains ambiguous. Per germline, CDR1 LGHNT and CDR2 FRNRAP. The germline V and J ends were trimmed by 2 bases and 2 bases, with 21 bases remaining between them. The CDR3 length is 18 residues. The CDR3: CASGLIVVATPRNYGYTF. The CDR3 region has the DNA TGTGCTAGTGGTTTGATCGTAGTGGCCACCCCTAGGAACTATGGCTACACCTTC.

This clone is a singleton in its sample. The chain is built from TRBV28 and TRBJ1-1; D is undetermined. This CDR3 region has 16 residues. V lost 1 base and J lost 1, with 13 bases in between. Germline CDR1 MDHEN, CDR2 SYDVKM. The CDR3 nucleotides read TGTGCCAGCAGTTTATTCGAGCGGCAGTCGAACACTGAAGCTTTCTTT. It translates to CASSLFERQSNTEAFF.

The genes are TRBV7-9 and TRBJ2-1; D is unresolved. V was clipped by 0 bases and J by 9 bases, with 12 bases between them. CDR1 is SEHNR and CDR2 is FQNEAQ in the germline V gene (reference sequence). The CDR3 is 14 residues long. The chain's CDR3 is CASSLAMRHSEQFF. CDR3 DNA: TGTGCCAGCAGCTTAGCGATGCGGCATAGTGAGCAGTTCTTC.

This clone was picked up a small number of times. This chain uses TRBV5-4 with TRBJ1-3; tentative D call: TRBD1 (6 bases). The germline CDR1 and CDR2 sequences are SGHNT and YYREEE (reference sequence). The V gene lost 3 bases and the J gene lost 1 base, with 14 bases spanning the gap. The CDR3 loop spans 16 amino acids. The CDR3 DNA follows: TGTGCCAGCAGCTCGTCACAGGGCTTGTCTGGAAACACCATATATTTT. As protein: CASSSSQGLSGNTIYF.